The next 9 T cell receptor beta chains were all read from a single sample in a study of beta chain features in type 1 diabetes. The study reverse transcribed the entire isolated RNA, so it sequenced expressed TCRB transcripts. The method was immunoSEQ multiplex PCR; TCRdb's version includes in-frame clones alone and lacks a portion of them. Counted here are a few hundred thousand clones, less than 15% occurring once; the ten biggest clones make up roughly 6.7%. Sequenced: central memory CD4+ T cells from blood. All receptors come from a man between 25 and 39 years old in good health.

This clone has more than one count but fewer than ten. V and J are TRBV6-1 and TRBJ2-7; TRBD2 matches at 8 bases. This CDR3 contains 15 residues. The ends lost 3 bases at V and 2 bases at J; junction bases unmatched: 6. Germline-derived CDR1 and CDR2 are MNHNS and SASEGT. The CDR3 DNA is TGTGCCAGCAGTGAGCTAGCGGGCTTTACCTACGAGCAGTACGTC. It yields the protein CASSELAGFTYEQYV.

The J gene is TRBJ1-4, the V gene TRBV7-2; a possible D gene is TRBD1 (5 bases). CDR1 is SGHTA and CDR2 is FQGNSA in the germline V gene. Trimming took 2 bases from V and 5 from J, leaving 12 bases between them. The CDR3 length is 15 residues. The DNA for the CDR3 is TGTGCCAGCAGCTTAAGCCACAGGACCAATGAAAAACTGTTTTTT. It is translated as CASSLSHRTNEKLFF.

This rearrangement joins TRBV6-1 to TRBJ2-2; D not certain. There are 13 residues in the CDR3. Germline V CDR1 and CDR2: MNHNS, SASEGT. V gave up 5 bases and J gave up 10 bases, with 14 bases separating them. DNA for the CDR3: TGTGCCAGCAGTTTTCCTGGACCGATGGAGCTGTTTTTT. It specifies CASSFPGPMELFF.

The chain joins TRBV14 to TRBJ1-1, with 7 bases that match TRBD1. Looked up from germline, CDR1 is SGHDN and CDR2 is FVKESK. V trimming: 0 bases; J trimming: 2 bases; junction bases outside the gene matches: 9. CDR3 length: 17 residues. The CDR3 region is CASSQDQGTARNTEAFF. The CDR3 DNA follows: TGTGCCAGCAGCCAAGACCAGGGGACAGCTAGAAACACTGAAGCTTTCTTT. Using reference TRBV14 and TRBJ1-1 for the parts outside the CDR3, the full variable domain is EAGVTQFPSHSVIEKGQTVTLRCDPISGHDNLYWYRRVMGKEIKFLLHFVKESKQDESGMPNNRFLAERTGGTYSTLKVQPAELEDSGVYFCASSQDQGTARNTEAFFGQGTRLTVV.

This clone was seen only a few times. CDR3 sequence reads: CAISGGLADEQFF. CDR3 bases: TGTGCCATCAGTGGTGGACTAGCGGATGAGCAGTTCTTC. This chain joins TRBV10-3 and TRBJ2-1; 10 bases fit TRBD2. The germline V gene has CDR1 ENHRY and CDR2 SYGVKD. J lost 8 bases, V lost 4 bases, and 2 bases had no gene match. The CDR3 is made up of 13 amino acids.

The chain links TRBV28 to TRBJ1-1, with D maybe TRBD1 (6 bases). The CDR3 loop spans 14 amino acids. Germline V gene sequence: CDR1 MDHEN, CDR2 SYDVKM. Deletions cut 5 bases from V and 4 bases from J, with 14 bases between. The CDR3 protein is CASSATGTVTEAFF. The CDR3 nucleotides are TGTGCCAGCAGTGCAACAGGGACTGTCACTGAAGCTTTCTTT. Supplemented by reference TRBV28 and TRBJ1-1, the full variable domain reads DVKVTQSSRYLVKRTGEKVFLECVQDMDHENMFWYRQDPGLGLRLIYFSYDVKMKEKGDIPEGYSVSREKKERFSLILESASTNQTSMYLCASSATGTVTEAFFGQGTRLTVV.

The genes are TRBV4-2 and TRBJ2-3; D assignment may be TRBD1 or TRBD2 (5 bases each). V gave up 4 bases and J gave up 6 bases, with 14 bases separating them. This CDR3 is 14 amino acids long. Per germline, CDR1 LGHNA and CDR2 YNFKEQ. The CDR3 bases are TGTGCCAGCAGCCCAGGACTGGGGGTGGATACGCAGTATTTT. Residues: CASSPGLGVDTQYF.

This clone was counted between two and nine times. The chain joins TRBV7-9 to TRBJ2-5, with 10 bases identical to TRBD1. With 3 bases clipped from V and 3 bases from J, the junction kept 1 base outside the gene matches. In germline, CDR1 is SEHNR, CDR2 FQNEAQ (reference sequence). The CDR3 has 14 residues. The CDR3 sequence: CASSLDRGKETQYF. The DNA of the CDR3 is TGTGCCAGCAGCTTGGACAGGGGGAAAGAGACCCAGTACTTC.

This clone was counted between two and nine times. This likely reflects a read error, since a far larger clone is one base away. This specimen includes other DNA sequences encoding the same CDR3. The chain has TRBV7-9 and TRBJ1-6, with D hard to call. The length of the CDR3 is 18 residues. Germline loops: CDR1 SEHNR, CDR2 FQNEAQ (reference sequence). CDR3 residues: CASSQDRQGYSDNSPLHF. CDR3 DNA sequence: TGTGCCAGCAGCCAAGATCGGCAAGGCTACTCCGATAATTCACCCCTCCACTTT.